These 20 T cell receptor beta chains came from one sample sequenced in a study of T cell changes during pregnancy in multiple sclerosis. Sequencing used immunoSEQ multiplex PCR; TCRdb keeps in-frame clones, though not all of them. The sample shows around 70,000 clones, less than 95% of them seen only once. The starting material was peripheral blood, obtained in the third trimester of pregnancy. These TCRs come from a female donor with multiple sclerosis, enrolled in a pregnancy study.

This rearrangement joins TRBV5-1 to TRBJ2-5; 7 bases match TRBD1. The DNA end is more similar to TRBJ2-7, so the J call may be wrong. This CDR3 has 14 residues. Per the germline V gene, CDR1 is SGHRS and CDR2 is YFSETQ. The CDR3 coding sequence is TGCGCCAGCAGCTTACGGACAGGAGCCTACGAGCAGTACTTC. As protein: CASSLRTGAYEQYF.

The chain links TRBV19 to TRBJ2-2; TRBD2 aligns across 15 bases. The CDR3 runs to 17 residues. V lost 7 bases to trimming and J lost 7 bases; unmatched junction nucleotides: 10. Looked up from germline, CDR1 is LNHDA and CDR2 is SQIVND (reference sequence). This CDR3 is CASNIGLAGGPSGELFF. For the CDR3, the DNA is TGTGCCAGTAACATCGGACTAGCGGGGGGGCCAAGCGGGGAGCTGTTTTTT.

V and J are TRBV25-1 and TRBJ2-2; TRBD1 might be the D (6 bases). The CDR3 extends over 13 amino acids. CDR1 is MGHDK, CDR2 SYGVNS, per germline. The ends were cut back, 7 bases at V and 5 bases at J, with 11 bases in the middle. This CDR3 is CASNRVGTGELFF. The DNA of the CDR3 is TGTGCCAGCAACAGGGTCGGGACCGGGGAGCTGTTTTTT.

J is TRBJ1-4 and V is TRBV27; perhaps TRBD1 as D (5 bases). The V end lost 0 bases, the J end lost 8 bases, and 13 bases lay between the germline ends. CDR3 length equals 15 residues. Germline V lookup: CDR1 MNHEY, CDR2 SMNVEV (reference sequence). In DNA, the CDR3 is TGTGCCAGCAGTTTATCGGGAGGGGATGGAGAAAAACTGTTTTTT. Protein product: CASSLSGGDGEKLFF.

The chain carries TRBV23-1 and TRBJ1-4, with a possible D match to TRBD1 (5 bases). TRBV23-1 is classed as an ORF, of uncertain function. This CDR3 spans 19 amino acids. V dropped 1 base and J dropped 1 base, with 19 bases sitting between them. The CDR3 bases are TGCGCCAGCAGTCAATATATTGCCGGGGGTACGGTAACTAATGAAAAACTGTTTTTT. Its translation: CASSQYIAGGTVTNEKLFF.

The CDR3 DNA reads TGTGCCACCAGCAGAGATAGCGGGGGGGCTTACGAGCAGTACTTC. It translates to CATSRDSGGAYEQYF. The chain carries TRBV15 and TRBJ2-7, with 11 positions matching TRBD2. Germline-derived CDR1 and CDR2 are LNHNV and YYDKDF (reference sequence). This CDR3 comprises 15 residues. After removal of 0 bases from V and 4 bases from J, the junction contained 2 bases not matched to a gene. The full variable domain, rest sourced from reference TRBV15 and TRBJ2-7, is DAMVIQNPRYQVTQFGKPVTLSCSQTLNHNVMYWYQQKSSQAPKLLFHYYDKDFNNEADTPDNFQSRRPNTSFCFLDIRSPGLGDTAMYLCATSRDSGGAYEQYFGPGTRLTVT.

This clone was picked up a small number of times. The chain recombines TRBV5-4 with TRBJ2-3, with a weak D call TRBD2 (5 bases). From germline, CDR1 is SGHNT and CDR2 YYREEE (reference sequence). Trimming left V 3 bases short and J 4 bases short, with 9 bases between. CDR3 length equals 13 residues. CDR3 in DNA: TGTGCCAGCAGCTCCGCGGGCGCAGATACGCAGTATTTT. Protein: CASSSAGADTQYF. Full variable domain (outside the CDR3, taken from reference TRBV5-4 and TRBJ2-3): ETGVTQSPTHLIKTRGQQVTLRCSSQSGHNTVSWYQQALGQGPQFIFQYYREEENGRGNFPPRFSGLQFPNYSSELNVNALELDDSALYLCASSSAGADTQYFGPGTRLTVL.

The gene calls are TRBV9 and TRBJ2-3, with a tentative D call TRBD1 (6 bases). Per germline, CDR1 SGDLS and CDR2 YYNGEE. This CDR3 region has 14 residues. Trimming took 3 bases from V and 4 from J, leaving 12 bases between them. CDR3 in amino acids: CASSETTGPDTQYF. As DNA, the CDR3 is TGTGCCAGCAGCGAAACTACAGGGCCAGATACGCAGTATTTT.

The genes are TRBV27 and TRBJ1-6; D perhaps matches TRBD1 (5 bases). Per germline, CDR1 MNHEY and CDR2 SMNVEV (reference sequence). V lost 1 base to trimming and J lost 7 bases, with 14 bases between them. The CDR3 runs to 16 residues. The CDR3 DNA reads TGTGCCAGCAGTTTATGGCGGGACCTTTCCAATTCACCCCTCCACTTT. It specifies CASSLWRDLSNSPLHF.

The chain combines TRBV19 with TRBJ2-1; 9 nucleotides agree with TRBD2. V lost 3 bases, J lost 4 bases, and 7 bases stayed unmatched. This CDR3 is 16 amino acids long. Germline V gives CDR1 LNHDA, CDR2 SQIVND (reference sequence). The CDR3 DNA reads as TGTGCCAGTAGTATTTTACGGACTAGCGCATACAATGAGCAGTTCTTC. Protein sequence: CASSILRTSAYNEQFF.

The chain has TRBV19 and TRBJ1-4; 7 bases match TRBD1. CDR3 length: 15 amino acids. CDR1 and CDR2 (germline): LNHDA, SQIVND (reference sequence). The V and J ends lost 5 bases and 5 bases, in that order; junction bases with no gene match: 8. The CDR3 region is CASSPRQGRNEKLFF. In DNA, the CDR3 is TGTGCCAGTAGTCCCCGACAGGGACGGAATGAAAAACTGTTTTTT.

The J gene is TRBJ2-7, the V gene TRBV2; possibly TRBD2 for D (5 bases). The CDR3 is 16 amino acids. Trimming took 1 base from V and 2 from J, leaving 15 bases between them. The germline gives CDR1 SNHLY, CDR2 FYNNEI. This CDR3 reads CASSEGGWTEPYEQYF. As DNA, the CDR3 is TGTGCCAGCAGTGAAGGGGGATGGACTGAGCCCTACGAGCAGTACTTC.

The chain joins TRBV27 to TRBJ1-1; tentatively, D is TRBD1 (5 bases). This CDR3 has 12 amino acids. Germline V gene sequence: CDR1 MNHEY, CDR2 SMNVEV (reference sequence). V lost 9 bases and J 4 bases, leaving 12 bases between the germline ends. DNA for the CDR3: TGTGCCAGTTCGTGGGGGGGCACTGAAGCTTTCTTT. This sequence encodes CASSWGGTEAFF.

The rearrangement uses TRBV18 and TRBJ2-3, with D hard to call. CDR1 KGHSH and CDR2 LQKENI come from the germline V gene. This CDR3 is 13 amino acids long. The germline V and J ends were trimmed by 3 bases and 6 bases, with 10 bases remaining between them. CDR3 loop: CASSPVVRDTQYF. The CDR3 DNA reads as TGTGCCAGCTCACCCGTGGTCCGGGATACGCAGTATTTT. Combining the CDR3 with reference TRBV18 and TRBJ2-3 gives the whole variable domain NAGVMQNPRHLVRRRGQEARLRCSPMKGHSHVYWYRQLPEEGLKFMVYLQKENIIDESGMPKERFSAEFPKEGPSILRIQQVVRGDSAAYFCASSPVVRDTQYFGPGTRLTVL.

J is TRBJ2-2 and V is TRBV7-3; D is undetermined. CDR3 length equals 13 residues. Germline CDR1 is SGHTA and CDR2 is FQGTGA. V shed 2 bases and J shed 6 bases, with 7 bases lying between them. The CDR3 DNA sequence: TGTGCCAGCAGCTTATTCCCCGCCGGGGAGCTGTTTTTT. It encodes CASSLFPAGELFF.

The genes are TRBV7-9 and TRBJ1-4; 8 nucleotides agree with TRBD1. Germline V gives CDR1 SEHNR, CDR2 FQNEAQ (reference sequence). The CDR3 runs 16 residues. The trim removed 3 bases at V and 2 bases at J, leaving 5 bases unmatched. In DNA, the CDR3 is TGTGCCAGCAGCTTGGGACGGACAGGGACTAATGAAAAACTGTTTTTT. It codes for CASSLGRTGTNEKLFF.

This chain links TRBV7-2 with TRBJ2-5; D not certain. The CDR3 contains 12 residues. Germline V gene lookup returns CDR1 SGHTA and CDR2 FQGNSA. V lost 5 bases to trimming and J lost 1 base, with 5 bases between them. Written as DNA, the CDR3 is TGTGCCAGCAGCCCTAGCCAAGAGACCCAGTACTTC. This codes for CASSPSQETQYF.

V gene TRBV7-3 combines with J gene TRBJ2-1; 8 positions match TRBD2. CDR1 SGHTA and CDR2 FQGTGA come from the germline V gene. Unmatched junction bases numbered 3, after V lost 5 bases and J lost 0 bases. The CDR3 spans 15 residues. The CDR3 loop reads CASSQRGGSYNEQFF. The CDR3 DNA reads as TGTGCCAGCAGCCAACGGGGGGGCTCCTACAATGAGCAGTTCTTC.

This rearrangement joins TRBV7-9 to TRBJ2-1, with 7 nucleotides matching TRBD1. J gave up 1 base and V 0 bases, and 9 bases lay outside the gene matches. CDR1 and CDR2 (germline): SEHNR, FQNEAQ (reference sequence). This CDR3 contains 18 residues. The CDR3 spells CASSLAQNPGQSYNEQFF. DNA of the CDR3: TGTGCCAGCAGCTTAGCGCAAAACCCGGGACAGTCCTACAATGAGCAGTTCTTC.

The chain couples TRBV29-1 to TRBJ2-7; TRBD1 aligns across 9 bases. Unmatched junction bases numbered 8, after V lost 4 bases and J lost 7 bases. The CDR3 is 13 amino acids. Germline V lookup: CDR1 SQVTM, CDR2 ANQGSEA. The chain's CDR3 is CSVGRDRGREQYF. The CDR3 DNA is TGCAGCGTTGGGAGAGACAGGGGGAGGGAGCAGTACTTC.